This TCR beta chain is from a study of blood T cell repertoires in COVID-19. About the study: There were acute and convalescent COVID-19 samples, and they came from the United States, Italy and Spain. The cDNA or gDNA used as material had been derived from T cells, B-cell-depleted T cells, or PBMCs.

In the authors' workflow: Estimation of nucleated cell counts was performed using reference gene primer amplification. Produced via immunoSEQ multiplex PCR; TCRdb's table is partial and in-frame only. D and trimming come from the DNA, and the V and J calls and clone size come from that table. The sample consists of approximately 260,000 clones, more than 85% of them appearing once. Specimen: peripheral blood. The clonotype comes from a man aged 18 to 35 with active or convalescent COVID-19.

The CDR3 loop reads CATHHRDSYEQYF. CDR3 bases: TGTGCCACCCACCACAGGGACTCCTACGAGCAGTACTTC. The chain uses TRBV5-4 and TRBJ2-7; D perhaps matches TRBD1 (6 bases). Between the trimmed V and J ends, which lost 9 bases and 0 bases, there was a span of 13 bases. CDR3 length: 13 residues. CDR1 SGHNT and CDR2 YYREEE come from the germline V gene (reference sequence).